The rows below give T cell receptor beta chains drawn from one sample of a study of blood T cell repertoires in COVID-19. Sequencing used immunoSEQ multiplex PCR; TCRdb keeps in-frame clones, though not all of them. The sample shows hundreds of thousands of clones, approximately 85% of them seen only once. The sequencing input was peripheral blood. The receptors stem from a human donor in a cohort sampled during active COVID-19. Both conserved end residues are part of each CDR3. D genes are given only for firm matches. The size field is filled for only some rows; it gives once, few, many or a size class.

D,length,size,J,V,DNA,CDR3
TRBD1,14,NA,TRBJ2-3,TRBV5-1,TGCGCCAGCAGCTCGACAGGGGGCGCAGATACGCAGTATTTT,CASSSTGGADTQYF
NA,13,NA,TRBJ2-1,TRBV4-1,TGCGCCAGCAGCCACAGTTTCTACAATGAGCAGTTCTTC,CASSHSFYNEQFF
TRBD1,14,NA,TRBJ1-3,TRBV2,TGTGCCAGCAGCGCAGGGGGCCGTGGAAACACCATATATTTT,CASSAGGRGNTIYF
TRBD1,19,NA,TRBJ1-1,TRBV10-2,TGCGCCAGCACTCTGGACAGGGGAATCGAATACCACGGTAACACTGAAGCTTTCTTT,CASTLDRGIEYHGNTEAFF
NA,12,NA,TRBJ1-4,TRBV30,TGTGCCTGGAGTGTTTCGGGTGAAAAACTGTTTTTT,CAWSVSGEKLFF
TRBD1,17,NA,TRBJ1-4,TRBV7-9,TGTGCCAGCAGCTCACAGGGGGTTTTGACCCCGTACGAAAAACTGTTTTTT,CASSSQGVLTPYEKLFF
TRBD1,15,NA,TRBJ2-7,TRBV30,TGTGCCTGGAGTGTAGCCCCCGGACAGGCCTACGAGCAGTACTTC,CAWSVAPGQAYEQYF
NA,13,NA,TRBJ1-5,TRBV2,NA,CASSTSPHQPQHF
TRBD2,15,NA,TRBJ2-1,TRBV5-1,TGCGCCAGCAGCTTACGGACTAGTCAAAACAATGAGCAGTTCTTC,CASSLRTSQNNEQFF
TRBD2,16,NA,TRBJ2-3,TRBV24-1,TGTGCCACCAGTGATCCCGGGACTAGCAACACAGATACGCAGTATTTT,CATSDPGTSNTDTQYF
TRBD1,15,NA,TRBJ1-1,TRBV5-1,TGCGCCAGCAGCATGGGACAGGGTTCGTCCGCTGAAGCTTTCTTT,CASSMGQGSSAEAFF
TRBD2,15,NA,TRBJ2-3,TRBV6-5,TGTGCCAGCAGTTTCAGGACTAGCGGGGAAGATACGCAGTATTTT,CASSFRTSGEDTQYF
NA,17,NA,TRBJ2-1,TRBV7-2,TGTGCCAGCAGCTTAGTACTTGGGGCCGGCCCCTACAATGAGCAGTTCTTC,CASSLVLGAGPYNEQFF
NA,14,NA,TRBJ2-5,TRBV24-1,TGTGCCACCAGTACTCAGGGGAGAGGAGAGACCCAGTACTTC,CATSTQGRGETQYF
NA,15,NA,TRBJ2-2,TRBV21-1,TGTGCCAGCAGCTCACGGGGGTGTGGCACCGGGGAGCTGTTTTTT,CASSSRGCGTGELFF
NA,14,NA,TRBJ1-4,TRBV12-5,TGTGCTAGTGGTCCTGGGCAACCTAATGAAAAACTGTTTTTT,CASGPGQPNEKLFF
NA,13,NA,TRBJ2-7,TRBV11-2,TGTGCCAGCAGTTTGGGTAGCTCCCACGAGCAGTACTTC,CASSLGSSHEQYF
NA,15,NA,TRBJ1-3,TRBV21-1,TGTGCCAGCAGCAGGGCTGGCCTGACTGGAAACACCATATATTTT,CASSRAGLTGNTIYF
TRBD1,16,NA,TRBJ1-4,TRBV4-2,TGTGCCAGCAGCCAAGATCTCGGGACAGGGAGTGAAAAACTGTTTTTT,CASSQDLGTGSEKLFF
TRBD1,16,NA,TRBJ1-2,TRBV5-1,TGCGCCAGCAACCCGGGACAGAGTTTGGGGAGCCGTGGCTACACCTTC,CASNPGQSLGSRGYTF
TRBD1,19,NA,TRBJ1-5,TRBV19,TGTGCCAGTAGTATTTCCAGGGACAGGGGGCTATATAGCAATCAGCCCCAGCATTTT,CASSISRDRGLYSNQPQHF
NA,15,NA,TRBJ1-1,TRBV18,TGTGCCAGCTCACCCTGGACAGAACTCGTAACTGAAGCTTTCTTT,CASSPWTELVTEAFF
NA,13,NA,TRBJ1-3,TRBV9,TGTGCCAGCAGCGGACACGTCGGAAACACCATATATTTT,CASSGHVGNTIYF
TRBD1,15,NA,TRBJ2-2,TRBV5-1,TGCGCCAGCAGCCTCAAGGGACAGTCCACCGGGGAGCTGTTTTTT,CASSLKGQSTGELFF
NA,15,few,TRBJ1-2,TRBV3-1/TRBV3-2,TGTGCCAGCAGCCCCTTGGCACTTGAGGGCCATGGCTACACCTTC,CASSPLALEGHGYTF
NA,13,NA,TRBJ2-7,TRBV5-1,TGCGCCAGCAGCTTGACAGGCTCCTACGAGCAGTACTTC,CASSLTGSYEQYF
NA,16,NA,TRBJ1-1,TRBV5-1,TGCGCCAGCAGCTTGGGGACAGCTTCGATGAACACTGAAGCTTTCTTT,CASSLGTASMNTEAFF
NA,15,NA,TRBJ2-1,TRBV19,TGTGCCAGTAGTATAGTCAGTATGACAGGCACTATCCAGTTCTTC,CASSIVSMTGTIQFF
NA,14,few,TRBJ1-1,TRBV6-5,TGTGCCAGCAATTCCGTGCAGGGCGCCATTGAAGCTTTCTTT,CASNSVQGAIEAFF
TRBD1,14,NA,TRBJ2-7,TRBV5-1,TGCGCCAGCAGCTTGGTGACAGGGGGCTCCGAGCAGTACTTC,CASSLVTGGSEQYF
NA,14,few,TRBJ1-5,TRBV18,TGTGCCAGCTCAGGTAATCGGGGCAATCAGCCCCAGCATTTT,CASSGNRGNQPQHF
NA,12,NA,TRBJ2-3,TRBV12-3/TRBV12-4,TGTGCCAGCAGGGGAGGCACAGATACGCAGTATTTT,CASRGGTDTQYF
NA,14,NA,TRBJ1-6,TRBV30,TGTGCCTGGAGAGGGCGGGAGGAGAGTTCACCCCTCCACTTT,CAWRGREESSPLHF
NA,13,NA,TRBJ2-1,TRBV7-2,TGTGCCAGCAGCTTAGGCAGGCCCTATGAGCAGTTCTTC,CASSLGRPYEQFF
TRBD1,17,NA,TRBJ1-5,TRBV10-3,TGTGCCATCATCCCACCTTTTTATCGGGACAGGAATCAGCCCCAGCATTTT,CAIIPPFYRDRNQPQHF
NA,15,NA,TRBJ1-4,TRBV25-1,TGTGCCAGCAGTGGCAGACAGCTCCTTAATGAAAAACTGTTTTTT,CASSGRQLLNEKLFF
TRBD1,13,NA,TRBJ1-5,TRBV10-3,TGTGCCATCAGTACAGGGGGCTCTGAGCCCCAGCATTTT,CAISTGGSEPQHF
NA,15,few,TRBJ2-1,TRBV11-2,TGTGCCAGCAGCTTAGGTAGCAGGGGTATGAATGAGCAGTTCTTC,CASSLGSRGMNEQFF
NA,13,NA,TRBJ1-2,TRBV5-5,TGTGCCAGCGCCCCGCGGTCTAACTATGGCTACACCTTC,CASAPRSNYGYTF
NA,11,once,TRBJ1-1,TRBV7-6,TGTGCCAGCAGCGGAGGAGTTGAAGCTTTCTTT,CASSGGVEAFF